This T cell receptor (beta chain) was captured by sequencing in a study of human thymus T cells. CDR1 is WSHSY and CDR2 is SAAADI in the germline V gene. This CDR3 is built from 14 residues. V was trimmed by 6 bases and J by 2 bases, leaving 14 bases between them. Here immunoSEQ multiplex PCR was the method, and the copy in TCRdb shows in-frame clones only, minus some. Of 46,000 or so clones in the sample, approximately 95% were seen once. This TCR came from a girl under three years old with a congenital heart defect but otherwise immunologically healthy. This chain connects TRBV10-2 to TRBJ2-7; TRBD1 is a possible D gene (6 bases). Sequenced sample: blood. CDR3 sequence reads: CASRRTELPYEQYF. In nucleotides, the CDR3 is TGCGCCAGCAGGAGGACAGAGCTCCCCTACGAGCAGTACTTC.